These 19 T cell receptor beta chains share one sample of origin, sequenced in a study of blood T cell repertoires in COVID-19. Some clones are missing from TCRdb's copy, which holds only in-frame ones; the method was immunoSEQ multiplex PCR. Seen here are approximately 180,000 clones, about 84% observed once, and the top ten hold 15% to 20%. The sample consisted of peripheral blood. Receptor source: an older person with COVID-19, enrolled during active disease.

The chain joins TRBV27 to TRBJ2-1, with 12 bases aligning to TRBD1. With V trimmed by 6 bases and J by 8 bases, 8 bases remained unmatched. The CDR3 extends over 15 amino acids. Germline CDR1 is MNHEY and CDR2 is SMNVEV (reference sequence). Here the CDR3 reads CASSRPGQGADEQFF. The CDR3 DNA follows: TGTGCCAGCAGCCGGCCGGGACAGGGGGCTGATGAGCAGTTCTTC.

This clone has just one count. V is TRBV4-3 and J is TRBJ2-3, with a tentative D call TRBD1 (5 bases). Germline V gives CDR1 LGHNA, CDR2 YSLEER. CDR3 length equals 15 residues. The V end was cut by 3 bases, the J end by 6 bases, with 16 bases between. The CDR3 here is CASSQDDSEGDTQYF. The CDR3, as DNA: TGCGCCAGCAGCCAGGACGACAGCGAAGGGGATACGCAGTATTTT.

The rearrangement links TRBV6-5 to TRBJ2-2; D gene ambiguous. Germline CDR1 MNHEY, CDR2 SVGAGI. The CDR3 length is 12 residues. V lost 6 bases, J lost 3 bases, and 5 bases lay in between. The CDR3 loop is CASSRDTGELFF. In DNA form, the CDR3 reads TGTGCCAGCAGCCGAGACACCGGGGAGCTGTTTTTT.

This chain's CDR3 is CASSLFGGPGGTEAFF. The CDR3, as DNA: TGTGCCAGCAGCTTATTTGGAGGGCCAGGGGGTACTGAAGCTTTCTTT. The V and J genes are TRBV7-8 and TRBJ1-1; TRBD1 aligns across 7 bases. J lost 5 bases, V lost 2 bases, and 11 bases had no gene match. Germline CDR1 SGHVS, CDR2 FQNEAQ. The CDR3 loop spans 16 amino acids.

This clone was seen ten or more times. The sample contains more than one DNA sequence encoding this CDR3. The chain joins TRBV10-3 to TRBJ1-1, with TRBD1 matching 9 bases. Germline CDR1 ENHRY, CDR2 SYGVKD. The CDR3 has 15 amino acids. V shed 2 bases and J 1 base; nucleotides not matched to a gene: 2. Here the CDR3 reads CAISETGGANTEAFF. The CDR3 nucleotides are TGTGCCATCAGTGAGACAGGGGGCGCGAACACTGAAGCTTTCTTT.

This chain uses TRBV25-1 with TRBJ2-3; 9 bases match TRBD2. Trimming cost V 1 base and J 9 bases; bases outside gene matches: 8. This CDR3 comprises 15 residues. The germline V gene encodes CDR1 MGHDK and CDR2 SYGVNS. In DNA, the CDR3 is TGTGCCAGCAGTGAATTTCTAGCGGGGCGGGAGACGCAGTATTTT. Translation gives CASSEFLAGRETQYF.

The V and J genes are TRBV7-2 and TRBJ2-5; tentatively, D is TRBD2 (6 bases). This CDR3 has 14 residues. The V end lost 2 bases, the J end lost 6 bases, and 13 bases lay between the germline ends. Germline V gives CDR1 SGHTA, CDR2 FQGNSA. The CDR3 DNA follows: TGTGCCAGCAGCTTACAGCCTAGCGTACAGACCCAGTACTTC. Protein product: CASSLQPSVQTQYF.

The J gene is TRBJ2-1, the V gene TRBV5-1; D might be TRBD2 (6 bases). The germline V gene has CDR1 SGHRS and CDR2 YFSETQ. The CDR3 is 15 amino acids. The V end lost 0 bases, the J end lost 4 bases, and 11 bases lay between the germline ends. The CDR3 bases are TGCGCCAGCAGCTTGGATGTCGGGGGATACAATGAGCAGTTCTTC. Amino acid sequence: CASSLDVGGYNEQFF.

This clone was recorded a few times. This rearrangement joins TRBV2 to TRBJ2-1; possible D gene TRBD2, 5 bases. The CDR3 contains 13 residues. Germline V gives CDR1 SNHLY, CDR2 FYNNEI. Trimming removed 5 bases at V and 3 bases at J, with 8 bases between. CDR3 amino acids: CASSNAGYNEQFF. CDR3 in DNA: TGTGCCAGCAGTAATGCGGGCTACAATGAGCAGTTCTTC.

Here the CDR3 DNA reads TGTGCCAGCAGTGAACGTGTTAGGGTTGGACTAGCGGGGGGGAGTTGGGATACGCAGTATTTT. It codes for CASSERVRVGLAGGSWDTQYF. The V gene is TRBV6-1, the J gene TRBJ2-3; 15 nucleotides line up with TRBD2. Trimming took 2 bases from V and 6 from J; bases not matched to a gene: 18. The CDR3 has 21 amino acids. In germline, CDR1 is MNHNS, CDR2 SASEGT.

The rearrangement joins TRBV6-5 to TRBJ2-1; TRBD2 aligns across 10 bases. In germline, CDR1 is MNHEY, CDR2 SVGAGI. Unmatched junction bases numbered 3, after V lost 0 bases and J lost 4 bases. The CDR3 sequence is 16 residues long. The CDR3 nucleotides are TGTGCCAGCAGTTACTCGCCAGCGGGGGGGTACAATGAGCAGTTCTTC. It codes for CASSYSPAGGYNEQFF.

This clone came up once. This sequence joins TRBV12-3 or TRBV12-4 and TRBJ1-2, with 8 positions matching TRBD1. V was pared by 6 bases and J by 6 bases, with 6 bases of the junction left unmatched. The CDR3 has 13 amino acids. The CDR3 coding sequence is TGTGCCAGCAGGGGGACGACAGGGGATGGCTACACCTTC. Translating gives CASRGTTGDGYTF.

As DNA, the CDR3 is TGCGCCAGCAGCCCGGGACAGGGGGGAACTACGCCCCAGCATTTT. Residues: CASSPGQGGTTPQHF. The gene calls are TRBV5-1 and TRBJ1-5; TRBD1 agrees at 11 bases. V gave up 4 bases and J gave up 9 bases; unmatched junction bases: 9. CDR1 is SGHRS and CDR2 is YFSETQ in the germline V gene. This CDR3 comprises 15 residues.

The chain recombines TRBV27 with TRBJ1-5; D not certain. This CDR3 contains 18 residues. Looked up from germline, CDR1 is MNHEY and CDR2 is SMNVEV (reference sequence). Trimming pared 7 bases from V and 2 bases from J, leaving 24 bases between. The CDR3 reads CASILVRRENARNQPQHF. In DNA form, the CDR3 reads TGTGCCAGCATCCTCGTCAGGAGGGAAAACGCGCGCAATCAGCCCCAGCATTTT.

The chain uses TRBV30 and TRBJ2-1; 7 bases are shared with TRBD2. The germline V gene has CDR1 GTSNPN and CDR2 SVGIG (reference sequence). The CDR3 covers 14 residues. V shed 4 bases, J shed 6 bases, and the junction held 9 bases outside the gene matches. CDR3 protein: CAWTRGSPANEQFF. Here the CDR3 DNA reads TGTGCCTGGACACGCGGGAGTCCAGCCAATGAGCAGTTCTTC.

This sequence joins TRBV7-9 and TRBJ2-5; D is perhaps TRBD1 (5 bases). Trimming removed 4 bases at V and 4 bases at J, with 19 bases between. CDR3 length equals 16 residues. The V gene's germline CDR1 is SEHNR and CDR2 FQNEAQ (reference sequence). The CDR3 bases are TGTGCCAGCAGCTCCGCATCCCAGGGTGGGTTAGAGACCCAGTACTTC. Translating it yields CASSSASQGGLETQYF.

This clone was seen once. The rearrangement joins TRBV28 to TRBJ2-2, with 8 bases that match TRBD2. V lost 9 bases and J lost 7; bases outside the gene matches: 10. CDR3 size: 14 residues. Germline loops: CDR1 MDHEN, CDR2 SYDVKM. In DNA, the CDR3 is TGTGCCAGTCAGCCGGGGGGGCCCGGCGGGGAGCTGTTTTTT. It specifies CASQPGGPGGELFF.

V usage is TRBV10-3 and J usage is TRBJ1-1, with 7 bases aligning to TRBD1. The CDR3 contains 12 residues. Germline CDR1 and CDR2: ENHRY and SYGVKD. V was pared by 4 bases and J by 7 bases, with 3 bases of the junction left unmatched. CDR3 sequence: CAISGGGSEAFF. CDR3 DNA sequence: TGTGCCATCAGTGGAGGGGGCAGTGAAGCTTTCTTT.

CDR3 protein: CASAPSGNTIYF. In DNA form, the CDR3 reads TGTGCCAGCGCTCCGAGTGGAAACACCATATATTTT. The V and J genes are TRBV9 and TRBJ1-3; D is unclear. Germline lookup yields CDR1 SGDLS and CDR2 YYNGEE. CDR3 length equals 12 residues. V lost 7 bases to trimming and J lost 3 bases, with 8 bases between them.